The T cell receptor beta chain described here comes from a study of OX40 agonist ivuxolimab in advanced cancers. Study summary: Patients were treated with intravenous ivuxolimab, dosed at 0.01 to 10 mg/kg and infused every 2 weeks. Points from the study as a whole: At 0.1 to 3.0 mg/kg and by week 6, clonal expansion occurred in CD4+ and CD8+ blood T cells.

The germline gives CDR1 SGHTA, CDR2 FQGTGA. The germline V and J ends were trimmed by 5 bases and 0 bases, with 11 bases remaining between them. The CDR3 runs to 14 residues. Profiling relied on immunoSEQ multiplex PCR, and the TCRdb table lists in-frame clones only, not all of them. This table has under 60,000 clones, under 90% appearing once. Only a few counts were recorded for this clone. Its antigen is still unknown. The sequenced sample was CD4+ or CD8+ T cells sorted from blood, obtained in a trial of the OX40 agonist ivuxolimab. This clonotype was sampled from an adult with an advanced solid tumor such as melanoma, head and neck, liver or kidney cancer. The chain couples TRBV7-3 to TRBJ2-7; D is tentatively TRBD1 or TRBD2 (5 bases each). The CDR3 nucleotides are TGTGCCAGCAGCCCCGCCGGGACCTCCTACGAGCAGTACTTC. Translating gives CASSPAGTSYEQYF.